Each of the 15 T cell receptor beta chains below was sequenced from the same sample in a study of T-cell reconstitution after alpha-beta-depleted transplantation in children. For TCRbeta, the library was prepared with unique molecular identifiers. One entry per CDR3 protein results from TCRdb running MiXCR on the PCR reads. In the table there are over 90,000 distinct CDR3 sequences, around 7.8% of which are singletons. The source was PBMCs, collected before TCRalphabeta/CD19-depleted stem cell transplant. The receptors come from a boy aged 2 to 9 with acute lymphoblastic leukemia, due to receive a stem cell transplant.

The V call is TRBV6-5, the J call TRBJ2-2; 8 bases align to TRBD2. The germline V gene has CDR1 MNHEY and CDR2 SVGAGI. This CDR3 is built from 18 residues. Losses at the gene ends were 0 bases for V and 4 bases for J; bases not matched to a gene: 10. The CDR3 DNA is TGTGCCAGCAGTTACTCGGAGAGACGGGGGGGCCCCACCGGGGAGCTGTTTTTT. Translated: CASSYSERRGGPTGELFF.

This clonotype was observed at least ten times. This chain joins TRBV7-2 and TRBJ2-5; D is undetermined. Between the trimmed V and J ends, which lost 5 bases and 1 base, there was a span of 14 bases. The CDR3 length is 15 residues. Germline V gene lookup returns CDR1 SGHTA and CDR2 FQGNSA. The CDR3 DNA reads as TGTGCCAGCAGCCTCGGGTTCGGCTCCCAAGAGACCCAGTACTTC. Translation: CASSLGFGSQETQYF.

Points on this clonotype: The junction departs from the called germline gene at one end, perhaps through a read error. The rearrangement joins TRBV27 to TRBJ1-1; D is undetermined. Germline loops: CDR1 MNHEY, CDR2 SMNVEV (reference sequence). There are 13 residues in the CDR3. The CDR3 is CASSLDAGNTEAF. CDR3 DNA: TGTGCCAGCAGTTTGGACGCGGGAAACACTGAAGCTTTT.

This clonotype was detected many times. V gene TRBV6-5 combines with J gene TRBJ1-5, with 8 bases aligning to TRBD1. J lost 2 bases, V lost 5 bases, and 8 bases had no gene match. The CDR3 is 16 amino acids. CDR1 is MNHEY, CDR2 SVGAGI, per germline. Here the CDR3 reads CASSTDRGMGNQPQHF. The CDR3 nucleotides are TGTGCCAGCAGTACCGACAGGGGAATGGGCAATCAGCCCCAGCATTTT.

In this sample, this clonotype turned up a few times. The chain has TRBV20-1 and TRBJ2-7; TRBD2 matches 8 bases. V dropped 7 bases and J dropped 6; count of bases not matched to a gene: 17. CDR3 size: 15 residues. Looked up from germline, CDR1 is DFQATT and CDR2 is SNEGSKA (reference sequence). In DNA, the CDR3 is TGCAGTGTCCCCCCTACGGGACTAGTTTTTTCCGAGCAGTACTTC. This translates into CSVPPTGLVFSEQYF.

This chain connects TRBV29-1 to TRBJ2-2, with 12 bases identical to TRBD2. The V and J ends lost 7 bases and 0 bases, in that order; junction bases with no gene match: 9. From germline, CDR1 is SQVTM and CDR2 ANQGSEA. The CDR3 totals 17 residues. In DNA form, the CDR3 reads TGCAGCGCGCTACTAGCGGGGGGAGTCGCGAACACCGGGGAGCTGTTTTTT. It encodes CSALLAGGVANTGELFF.

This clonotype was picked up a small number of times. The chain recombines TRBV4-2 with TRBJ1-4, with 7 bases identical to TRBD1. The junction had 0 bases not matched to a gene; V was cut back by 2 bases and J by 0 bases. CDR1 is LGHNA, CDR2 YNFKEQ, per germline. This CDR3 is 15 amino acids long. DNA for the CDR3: TGTGCCAGCAGCCAACAGGGGGCAACTAATGAAAAACTGTTTTTT. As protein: CASSQQGATNEKLFF.

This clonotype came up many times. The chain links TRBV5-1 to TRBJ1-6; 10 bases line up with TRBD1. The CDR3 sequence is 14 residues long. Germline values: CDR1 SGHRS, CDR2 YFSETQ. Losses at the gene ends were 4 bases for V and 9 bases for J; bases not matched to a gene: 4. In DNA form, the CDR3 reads TGCGCCAGCAGCACGACAGGGGGCGGTTCACCCCTCCACTTT. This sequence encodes CASSTTGGGSPLHF.

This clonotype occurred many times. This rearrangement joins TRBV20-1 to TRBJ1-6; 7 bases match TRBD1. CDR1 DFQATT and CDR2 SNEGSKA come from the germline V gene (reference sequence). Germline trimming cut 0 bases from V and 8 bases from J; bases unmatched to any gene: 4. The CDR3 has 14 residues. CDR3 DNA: TGCAGTGCTAGAGACCACAGGGGACATTCACCCCTCCACTTT. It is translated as CSARDHRGHSPLHF.

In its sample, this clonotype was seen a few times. As DNA, the CDR3 is TGTGCCAGCAGCTTTCGGGGGTTGAACACTGAAGCTTTCTTT. Its protein is CASSFRGLNTEAFF. The V and J genes are TRBV7-2 and TRBJ1-1; D is perhaps TRBD1 (5 bases). The CDR3 totals 14 residues. Trimming took 3 bases from V and 0 from J, leaving 8 bases between them. Germline values: CDR1 SGHTA, CDR2 FQGNSA.

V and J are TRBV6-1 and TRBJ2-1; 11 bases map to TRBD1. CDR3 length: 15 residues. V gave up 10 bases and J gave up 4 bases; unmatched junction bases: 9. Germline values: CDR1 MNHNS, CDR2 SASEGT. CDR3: CATLPGTGGYNEQFF. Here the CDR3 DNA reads TGTGCCACCCTACCCGGGACAGGGGGTTACAATGAGCAGTTCTTC.

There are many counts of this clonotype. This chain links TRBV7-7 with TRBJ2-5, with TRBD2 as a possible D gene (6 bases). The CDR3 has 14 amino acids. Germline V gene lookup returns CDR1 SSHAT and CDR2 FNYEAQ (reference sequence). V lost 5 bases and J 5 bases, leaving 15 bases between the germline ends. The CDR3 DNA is TGTGCCAGCAGCGCTACTAGCACCCTGGAGACCCAGTACTTC. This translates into CASSATSTLETQYF.

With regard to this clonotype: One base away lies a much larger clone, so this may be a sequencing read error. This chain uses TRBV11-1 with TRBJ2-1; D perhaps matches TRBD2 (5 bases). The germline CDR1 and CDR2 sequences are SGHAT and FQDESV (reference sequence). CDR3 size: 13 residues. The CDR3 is CATSFRPGGEQFF. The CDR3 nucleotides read TGTGCCACCAGCTTTAGACCGGGCGGGGAGCAGTTCTTC.

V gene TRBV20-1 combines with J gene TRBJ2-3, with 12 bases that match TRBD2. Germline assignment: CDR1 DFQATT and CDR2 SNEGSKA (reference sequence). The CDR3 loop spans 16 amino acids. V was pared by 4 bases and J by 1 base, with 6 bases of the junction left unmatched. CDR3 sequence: CSAKTSGGRGTDTQYF. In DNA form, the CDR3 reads TGCAGTGCTAAGACTAGCGGGGGTCGTGGCACAGATACGCAGTATTTT.

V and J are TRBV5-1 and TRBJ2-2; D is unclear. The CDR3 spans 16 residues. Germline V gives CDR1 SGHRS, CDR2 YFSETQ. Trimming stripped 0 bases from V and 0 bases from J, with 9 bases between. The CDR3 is CASSLAADANTGELFF. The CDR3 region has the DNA TGCGCCAGCAGCTTGGCCGCGGACGCGAACACCGGGGAGCTGTTTTTT.